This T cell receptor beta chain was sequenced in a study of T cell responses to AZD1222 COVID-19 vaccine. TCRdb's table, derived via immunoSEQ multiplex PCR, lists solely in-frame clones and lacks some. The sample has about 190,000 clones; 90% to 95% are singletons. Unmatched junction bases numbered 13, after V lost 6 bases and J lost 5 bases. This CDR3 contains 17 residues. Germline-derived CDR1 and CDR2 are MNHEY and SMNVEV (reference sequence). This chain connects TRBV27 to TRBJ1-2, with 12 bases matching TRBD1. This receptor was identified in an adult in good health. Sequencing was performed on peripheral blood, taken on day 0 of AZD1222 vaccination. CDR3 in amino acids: CASSSGQGAVSLYGYTF. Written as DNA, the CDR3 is TGTGCCAGCAGCTCGGGACAGGGGGCAGTTAGTCTATATGGCTACACCTTC.